The sample holds one count of the clone carrying this TCR beta chain. This record belongs to a study of T cells in Graves' hyperthyroidism and ophthalmopathy. Looking at the study overall: At the time of initial diagnosis and before any treatment, peripheral blood was collected.

Germline V gene lookup returns CDR1 MGHRA and CDR2 YSYEKL. This CDR3 has 18 amino acids. V gave up 4 bases and J gave up 3 bases; unmatched junction bases: 11. In making diagnoses, clinical symptoms, serum thyroxine and TRAb, thyroid ultrasound and orbital computed tomography were all used. The PBMCs were taken from 10 ml of fresh peripheral blood. From RNA transcripts, TCR beta CDR3 regions were amplified. TCR CDR3 underwent first-round RT-PCR with the HTBI primer set. TCRdb reprocessed the multiplex PCR reads with MiXCR, giving one entry per CDR3 protein. The sample includes about 500,000 distinct CDR3 sequences, over 15% of them seen just once.

The rearrangement links TRBV4-1 to TRBJ2-7; 14 positions match TRBD2. Sequencing was done on a sample of blood. This sequence originates from a woman aged 18-35 years with Graves' ophthalmopathy. The CDR3 bases are TGCGCCAGCAGCCCGCGGACTAGCGGGAGGTTTGGTAGCTACGAGCAGTACTTC. Protein: CASSPRTSGRFGSYEQYF.